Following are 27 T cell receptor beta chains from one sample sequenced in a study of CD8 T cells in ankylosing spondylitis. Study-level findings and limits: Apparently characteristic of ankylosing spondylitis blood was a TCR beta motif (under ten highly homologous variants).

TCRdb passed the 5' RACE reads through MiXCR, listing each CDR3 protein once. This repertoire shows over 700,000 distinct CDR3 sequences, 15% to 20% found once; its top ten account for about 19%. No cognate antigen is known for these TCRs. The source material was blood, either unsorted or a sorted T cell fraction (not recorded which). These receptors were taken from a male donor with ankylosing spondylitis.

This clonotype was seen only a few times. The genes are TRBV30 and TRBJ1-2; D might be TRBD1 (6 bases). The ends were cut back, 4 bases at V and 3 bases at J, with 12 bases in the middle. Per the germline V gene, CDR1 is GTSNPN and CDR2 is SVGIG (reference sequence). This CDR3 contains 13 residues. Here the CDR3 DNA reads TGTGCCTGGACGGGGGGCGGATACTATGGCTACACCTTC. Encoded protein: CAWTGGGYYGYTF.

The CDR3 DNA reads TGTGCCAGCAGCCAGACCACGACAGGGGTTGGCTACACCTTC. The encoded protein is CASSQTTTGVGYTF. V and J are TRBV4-2 and TRBJ1-2; 8 nucleotides align to TRBD1. Germline V CDR1 and CDR2: LGHNA, YNFKEQ. The CDR3 loop spans 14 amino acids. The V segment lost 3 bases and the J segment 7 bases; nucleotides outside the gene matches: 7.

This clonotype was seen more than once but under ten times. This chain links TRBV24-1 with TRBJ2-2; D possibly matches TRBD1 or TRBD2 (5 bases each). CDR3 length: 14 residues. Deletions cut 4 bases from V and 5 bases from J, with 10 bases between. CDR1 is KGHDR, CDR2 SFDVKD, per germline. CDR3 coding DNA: TGTGCCACCAGTGAGCCAGGGAGAACCGGGGAGCTGTTTTTT. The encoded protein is CATSEPGRTGELFF.

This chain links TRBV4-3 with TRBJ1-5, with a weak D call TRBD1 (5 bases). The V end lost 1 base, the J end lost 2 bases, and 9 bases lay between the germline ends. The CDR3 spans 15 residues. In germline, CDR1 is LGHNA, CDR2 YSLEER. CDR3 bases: TGCGCCAGCAGCCAAGGCAGGGAGGGCAATCAGCCCCAGCATTTT. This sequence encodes CASSQGREGNQPQHF.

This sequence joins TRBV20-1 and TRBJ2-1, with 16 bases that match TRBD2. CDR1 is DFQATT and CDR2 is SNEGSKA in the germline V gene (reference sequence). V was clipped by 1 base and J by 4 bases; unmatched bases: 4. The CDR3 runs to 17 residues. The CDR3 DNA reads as TGCAGTGCTAGAGTCCGGGGACTAGCGGGGGGGTACAATGAGCAGTTCTTC. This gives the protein CSARVRGLAGGYNEQFF.

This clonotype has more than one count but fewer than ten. The CDR3 coding sequence is TGTGCCAGCAGCTTAGGGATAGCGGGGGGGACAGAGACCCAGTACTTC. The encoded protein is CASSLGIAGGTETQYF. The chain combines TRBV7-8 with TRBJ2-5; 11 bases match TRBD2. Germline V gene lookup returns CDR1 SGHVS and CDR2 FQNEAQ. This CDR3 contains 16 residues. With V trimmed by 1 base and J by 4 bases, 5 bases remained unmatched.

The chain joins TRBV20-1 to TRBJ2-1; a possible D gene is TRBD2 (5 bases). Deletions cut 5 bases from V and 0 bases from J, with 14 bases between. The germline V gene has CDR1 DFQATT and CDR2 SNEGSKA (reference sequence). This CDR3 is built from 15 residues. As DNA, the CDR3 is TGCAGTGCTTTTCAAGCGGCCAGCTCCTACAATGAGCAGTTCTTC. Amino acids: CSAFQAASSYNEQFF.

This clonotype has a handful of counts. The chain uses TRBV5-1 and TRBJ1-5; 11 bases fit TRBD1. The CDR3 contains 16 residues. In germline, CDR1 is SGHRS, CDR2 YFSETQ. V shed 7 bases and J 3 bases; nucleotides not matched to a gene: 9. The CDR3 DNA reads TGCGCCAGCGATACCGGGACAGGGGGTCCCAATCAGCCCCAGCATTTT. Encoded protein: CASDTGTGGPNQPQHF.

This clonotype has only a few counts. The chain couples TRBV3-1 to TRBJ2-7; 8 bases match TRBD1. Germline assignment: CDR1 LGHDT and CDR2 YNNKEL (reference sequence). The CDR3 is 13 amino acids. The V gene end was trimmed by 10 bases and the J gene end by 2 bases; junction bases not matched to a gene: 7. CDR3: CATRRTGTYEQYF. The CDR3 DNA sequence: TGTGCCACGCGGCGGACAGGGACCTACGAGCAGTACTTC.

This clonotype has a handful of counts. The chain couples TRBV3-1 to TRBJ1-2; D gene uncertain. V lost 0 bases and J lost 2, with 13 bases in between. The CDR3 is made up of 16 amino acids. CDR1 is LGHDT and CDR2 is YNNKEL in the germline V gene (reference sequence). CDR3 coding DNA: TGTGCCAGCAGCCAAGATGGGTTAGGGTCAAACTATGGCTACACCTTC. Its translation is CASSQDGLGSNYGYTF.

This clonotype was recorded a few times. The CDR3 DNA follows: TGTGCCAGCAGCTTAGGCTCGGGTCGAGGGCGTGGGGATGAGCAGTTCTTC. The encoded protein is CASSLGSGRGRGDEQFF. This chain connects TRBV7-9 to TRBJ2-1, with D possibly being TRBD2 (5 bases). The CDR3 loop spans 17 amino acids. V dropped 1 base and J dropped 8 bases, with 21 bases sitting between them. Germline CDR1 is SEHNR and CDR2 is FQNEAQ (reference sequence).

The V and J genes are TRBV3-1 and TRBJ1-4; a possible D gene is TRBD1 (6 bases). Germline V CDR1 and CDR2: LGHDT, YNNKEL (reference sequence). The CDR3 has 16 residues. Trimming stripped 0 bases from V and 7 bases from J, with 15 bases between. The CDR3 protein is CASSQDTGRVTEKLFF. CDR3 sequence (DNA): TGTGCCAGCAGCCAAGATACAGGGAGGGTGACTGAAAAACTGTTTTTT.

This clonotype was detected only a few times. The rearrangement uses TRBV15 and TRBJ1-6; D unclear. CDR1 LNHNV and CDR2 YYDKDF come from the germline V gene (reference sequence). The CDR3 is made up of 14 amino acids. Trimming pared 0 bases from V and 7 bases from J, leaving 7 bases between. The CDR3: CATSRDIGNSPLHF. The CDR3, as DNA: TGTGCCACCAGCAGAGATATAGGGAATTCACCCCTCCACTTT.

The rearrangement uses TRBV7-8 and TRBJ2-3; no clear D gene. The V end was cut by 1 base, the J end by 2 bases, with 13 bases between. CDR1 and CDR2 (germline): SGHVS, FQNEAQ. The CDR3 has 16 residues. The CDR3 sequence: CASSLVVRFPTDTQYF. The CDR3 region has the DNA TGTGCCAGCAGCTTAGTGGTTCGATTTCCCACAGATACGCAGTATTTT.

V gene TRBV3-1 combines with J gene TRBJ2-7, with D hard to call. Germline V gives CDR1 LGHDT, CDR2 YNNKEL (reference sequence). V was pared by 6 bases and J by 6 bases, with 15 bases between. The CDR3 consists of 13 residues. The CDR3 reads CASSPTPGGEQYF. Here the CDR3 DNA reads TGTGCCAGCAGTCCAACCCCAGGCGGCGAGCAGTACTTC.

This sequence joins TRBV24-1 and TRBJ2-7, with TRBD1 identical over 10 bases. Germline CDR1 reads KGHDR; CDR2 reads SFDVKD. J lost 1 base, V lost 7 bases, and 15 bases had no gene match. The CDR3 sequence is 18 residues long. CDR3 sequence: CATRLSSMGQGTSYEQYF. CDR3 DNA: TGTGCCACCAGACTCAGTTCGATGGGACAGGGGACTTCCTACGAGCAGTACTTC.

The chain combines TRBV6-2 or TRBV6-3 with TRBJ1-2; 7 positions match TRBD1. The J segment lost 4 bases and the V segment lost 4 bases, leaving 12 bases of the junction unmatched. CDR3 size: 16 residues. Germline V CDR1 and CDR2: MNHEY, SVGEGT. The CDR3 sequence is CASSSMTGSSLYGYTF. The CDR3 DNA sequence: TGTGCCAGCAGTTCGATGACAGGGAGCTCCCTCTATGGCTACACCTTC.

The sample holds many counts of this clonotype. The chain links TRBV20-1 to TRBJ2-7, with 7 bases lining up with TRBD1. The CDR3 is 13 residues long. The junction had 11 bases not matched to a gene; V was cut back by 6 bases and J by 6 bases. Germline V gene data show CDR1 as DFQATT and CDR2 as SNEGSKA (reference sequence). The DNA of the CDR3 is TGCAGTGCCGCGACAGGGCTACGCGGCGAGCAGTACTTC. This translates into CSAATGLRGEQYF.

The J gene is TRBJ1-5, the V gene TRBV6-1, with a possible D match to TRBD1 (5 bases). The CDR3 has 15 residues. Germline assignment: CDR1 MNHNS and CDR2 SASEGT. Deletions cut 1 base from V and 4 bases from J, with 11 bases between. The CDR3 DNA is TGTGCCAGCAGTGAAGACAGGATGTTTAATCAGCCCCAGCATTTT. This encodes CASSEDRMFNQPQHF.

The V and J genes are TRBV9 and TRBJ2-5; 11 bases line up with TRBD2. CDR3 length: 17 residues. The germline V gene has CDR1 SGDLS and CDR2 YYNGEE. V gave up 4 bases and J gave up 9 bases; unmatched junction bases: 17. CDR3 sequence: CASSSRELAGDHRAQYF. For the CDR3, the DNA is TGTGCCAGCAGCTCCCGCGAACTAGCGGGGGACCACAGGGCCCAGTACTTC.

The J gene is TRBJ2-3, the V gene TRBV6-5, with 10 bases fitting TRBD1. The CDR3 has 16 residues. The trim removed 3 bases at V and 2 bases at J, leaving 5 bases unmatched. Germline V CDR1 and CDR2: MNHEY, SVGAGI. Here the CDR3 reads CASSYAGQGTTDTQYF. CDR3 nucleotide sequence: TGTGCCAGCAGTTATGCGGGACAGGGGACCACAGATACGCAGTATTTT.

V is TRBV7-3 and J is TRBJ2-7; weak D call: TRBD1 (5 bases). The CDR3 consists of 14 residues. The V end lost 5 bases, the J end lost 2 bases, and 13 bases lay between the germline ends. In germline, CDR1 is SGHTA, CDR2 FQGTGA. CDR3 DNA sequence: TGTGCCAGCAGCCCCCTACAGGATCCCTACGAGCAGTACTTC. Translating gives CASSPLQDPYEQYF.

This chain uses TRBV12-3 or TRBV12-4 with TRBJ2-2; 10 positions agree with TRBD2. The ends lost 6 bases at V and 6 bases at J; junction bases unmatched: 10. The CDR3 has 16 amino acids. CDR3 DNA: TGTGCCAGCAGCCCTGGGACTAGCGTTGGGTCCGGGGAGCTGTTTTTT. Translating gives CASSPGTSVGSGELFF.

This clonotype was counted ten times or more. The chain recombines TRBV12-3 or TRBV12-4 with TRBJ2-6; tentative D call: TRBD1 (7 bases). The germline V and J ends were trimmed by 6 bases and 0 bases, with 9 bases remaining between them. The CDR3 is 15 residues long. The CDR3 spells CASSRGVSGANVLTF. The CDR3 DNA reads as TGTGCCAGCAGCAGGGGGGTCTCTGGGGCCAACGTCCTGACTTTC.

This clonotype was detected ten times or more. The DNA of the CDR3 is TGCGCCAGCAGGAGGGGGGGGATGAACACTGAAGCTTTCTTT. Translating it yields CASRRGGMNTEAFF. This chain links TRBV10-2 with TRBJ1-1; D perhaps matches TRBD1 (6 bases). The CDR3 is made up of 14 amino acids. From germline, CDR1 is WSHSY and CDR2 SAAADI. V was shortened by 6 bases and J by 0 bases, with 11 bases between the two germline ends.

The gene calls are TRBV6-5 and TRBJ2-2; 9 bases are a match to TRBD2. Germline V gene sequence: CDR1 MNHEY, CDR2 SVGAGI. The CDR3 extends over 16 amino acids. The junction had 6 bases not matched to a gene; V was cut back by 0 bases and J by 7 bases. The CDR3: CASSYSVSGGGGELFF. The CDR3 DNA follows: TGTGCCAGCAGTTACTCGGTTAGCGGGGGCGGCGGGGAGCTGTTTTTT.

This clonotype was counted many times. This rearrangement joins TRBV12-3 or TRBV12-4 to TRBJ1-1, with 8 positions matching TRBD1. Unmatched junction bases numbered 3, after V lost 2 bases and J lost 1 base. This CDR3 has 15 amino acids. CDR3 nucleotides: TGTGCCAGCAGTTTATCGGGGACAGGGAACACTGAAGCTTTCTTT. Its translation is CASSLSGTGNTEAFF.